This TCR beta chain was recovered during a study of control samples from healthy donors and cancer patients. V shed 2 bases and J shed 4 bases, with 7 bases lying between them. CDR1 MGHDK and CDR2 SYGVNS come from the germline V gene. The CDR3 runs to 13 residues. Libraries were prepared by immunoSEQ multiplex PCR; TCRdb keeps only in-frame clonotypes and omits some of them. The sample contains around 150,000 clones, roughly 90% of which appear only once. This chain links TRBV25-1 with TRBJ2-3; D remains ambiguous. The sequencing sample was made of blood. The sequence came from a man in his thirties or forties in good health. The CDR3 sequence is CASSEQPPDTQYF. CDR3 nucleotide sequence: TGTGCCAGCAGTGAACAGCCTCCAGATACGCAGTATTTT. Supplemented by reference TRBV25-1 and TRBJ2-3, the full variable domain reads EADIYQTPRYLVIGTGKKITLECSQTMGHDKMYWYQQDPGMELHLIHYSYGVNSTEKGDLSSESTVSRIRTEHFPLTLESARPSHTSQYLCASSEQPPDTQYFGPGTRLTVL.